The 32 T cell receptor beta chains reported below all come from one sample, sequenced in a study of blood T cell repertoires in COVID-19. The repertoire was sequenced with immunoSEQ multiplex PCR; TCRdb's copy has only in-frame clones and lacks some. This table has some 110,000 clones, around 81% appearing once. The sample consisted of peripheral blood. Receptor source: a woman in her seventies with acute or convalescent COVID-19.

V and J are TRBV3-1 (or the pseudogene TRBV3-2) and TRBJ2-3, with a possible D match to TRBD2 (7 bases). V shed 4 bases and J shed 1 base, with 15 bases lying between them. This CDR3 comprises 16 residues. Per germline, CDR1 LGHDT and CDR2 YNNKEL (reference sequence). Here the CDR3 reads CASSPNRGGGTDTQYF. Written as DNA, the CDR3 is TGTGCCAGCAGCCCGAATAGGGGGGGCGGCACAGATACGCAGTATTTT.

A few counts support this clone. J is TRBJ2-3 and V is TRBV28; TRBD1 matches 9 bases. V lost 7 bases to trimming and J lost 4 bases; unmatched junction nucleotides: 18. Germline V CDR1 and CDR2: MDHEN, SYDVKM. This CDR3 comprises 18 residues. CDR3 loop: CASTEGRDREGVADTQYF. The CDR3 bases are TGTGCCAGCACCGAAGGACGGGACAGGGAAGGGGTTGCAGATACGCAGTATTTT.

J is TRBJ2-5 and V is TRBV20-1; tentatively, D is TRBD1 (7 bases). Germline values: CDR1 DFQATT, CDR2 SNEGSKA (reference sequence). The CDR3 spans 14 residues. V lost 3 bases to trimming and J lost 5 bases, with 16 bases between them. CDR3 bases: TGCAGTGCTAGTTGGAGGGGGCGCGGGGAGACCCAGTACTTC. Translated, it gives CSASWRGRGETQYF.

The chain uses TRBV7-8 and TRBJ2-4; weak D call: TRBD1 (5 bases). Trimming took 2 bases from V and 4 from J, leaving 6 bases between them. CDR1 and CDR2 from the germline V gene are SGHVS and FQNEAQ. The CDR3 loop spans 13 amino acids. The CDR3 is CASSLTGKNIQYF. In DNA form, the CDR3 reads TGTGCCAGCAGCTTAACAGGAAAAAACATTCAGTACTTC.

CDR3 nucleotide sequence: TGTGCCAGCAGCTTGCTGCTAGCACCGGGAGAGACCCAGTACTTC. As protein: CASSLLLAPGETQYF. The chain combines TRBV5-6 with TRBJ2-5, with a possible D match to TRBD2 (5 bases). The germline gives CDR1 SGHDT, CDR2 YYEEEE. The ends were cut back, 1 base at V and 4 bases at J, with 14 bases in the middle. CDR3 length equals 15 residues.

The CDR3 DNA reads as TGTGCCAGCTCACCTAATTTGCGCGGGCAAGATGGCTACACCTTC. It specifies CASSPNLRGQDGYTF. The chain combines TRBV18 with TRBJ1-2; D is uncertain. There are 15 residues in the CDR3. Between the trimmed V and J ends, which lost 3 bases and 6 bases, there was a span of 17 bases. Germline loops: CDR1 KGHSH, CDR2 LQKENI.

This clone was detected once. The V call is TRBV4-2, the J call TRBJ2-1; 15 bases match TRBD2. CDR1 and CDR2 from the germline V gene are LGHNA and YNFKEQ. V was clipped by 8 bases and J by 0 bases; unmatched bases: 11. This CDR3 comprises 19 residues. CDR3: CASGLAGGPGLSSYNEQFF. The CDR3 nucleotides are TGTGCCAGCGGACTAGCGGGAGGGCCTGGCCTGAGCTCCTACAATGAGCAGTTCTTC.

This rearrangement joins TRBV6-2 or TRBV6-3 to TRBJ2-1, with D tentatively TRBD2 (6 bases). V was trimmed by 2 bases and J by 7 bases, leaving 15 bases between them. The CDR3 length is 15 residues. Germline values: CDR1 MNHEY, CDR2 SVGEGT. The DNA for the CDR3 is TGTGCCAGCAGTTACCCTCTCGGAGGGCGGAATGAGCAGTTCTTC. Translated, it gives CASSYPLGGRNEQFF.

This sequence joins TRBV20-1 and TRBJ2-7, with 11 bases that match TRBD2. The CDR3 is 15 residues long. Unmatched junction bases numbered 10, after V lost 3 bases and J lost 6 bases. Germline V gene lookup returns CDR1 DFQATT and CDR2 SNEGSKA (reference sequence). CDR3 bases: TGCAGTGCTAGTACTAGCGGGAGACATCCCGTCGAGCAGTACTTC. Protein product: CSASTSGRHPVEQYF.

The chain couples TRBV28 to TRBJ2-7, with 9 bases that match TRBD2. The ends lost 5 bases at V and 0 bases at J; junction bases unmatched: 5. Germline V gives CDR1 MDHEN, CDR2 SYDVKM. This CDR3 contains 15 residues. DNA of the CDR3: TGTGCCAGCAGTGGGGGACTAGCAAGCTCCTACGAGCAGTACTTC. The encoded protein is CASSGGLASSYEQYF.

V usage is TRBV30 and J usage is TRBJ2-3, with D possibly TRBD1 on 5 matching bases. The CDR3 loop spans 16 amino acids. Germline V gives CDR1 GTSNPN, CDR2 SVGIG (reference sequence). The V gene lost 1 base and the J gene lost 3 bases, with 17 bases spanning the gap. CDR3 sequence reads: CAWSAPRGLGTDTQYF. CDR3 in DNA: TGTGCCTGGAGTGCTCCTAGGGGCCTTGGGACAGATACGCAGTATTTT.

The rearrangement joins TRBV7-8 to TRBJ2-3; 8 bases agree with TRBD2. Trimming took 1 base from V and 5 from J; bases not matched to a gene: 5. Germline assignment: CDR1 SGHVS and CDR2 FQNEAQ. The length of the CDR3 is 15 residues. CDR3 sequence (DNA): TGTGCCAGCAGCTTAGGTGGACTAGCACTAGATACGCAGTATTTT. Protein product: CASSLGGLALDTQYF.

The sample holds one count of this clone. The DNA for the CDR3 is TGTGCCAGCTCATTCCAGGGGGATACTGAAGCTTTCTTT. This codes for CASSFQGDTEAFF. This chain links TRBV18 with TRBJ1-1; TRBD1 matches at 7 bases. The CDR3 runs to 13 residues. The V gene end was trimmed by 5 bases and the J gene end by 5 bases; junction bases not matched to a gene: 5. The germline gives CDR1 KGHSH, CDR2 LQKENI.

The genes are TRBV5-1 and TRBJ1-6, with a weak D call TRBD1 (5 bases). In germline, CDR1 is SGHRS, CDR2 YFSETQ. There are 17 residues in the CDR3. Trimming removed 4 bases from V and 0 bases from J, with 14 bases in between. The CDR3 is CASSPPSGGSYNSPLHF. DNA of the CDR3: TGCGCCAGCAGCCCGCCGAGCGGGGGCTCCTATAATTCACCCCTCCACTTT.

The chain has TRBV7-8 and TRBJ2-7; tentatively, D is TRBD1 (5 bases). The germline V and J ends were trimmed by 5 bases and 5 bases, with 13 bases remaining between them. The CDR3 has 13 amino acids. Germline V gene data show CDR1 as SGHVS and CDR2 as FQNEAQ. CDR3 amino acids: CASSPRASDEQYF. CDR3 DNA: TGTGCCAGCAGCCCCAGGGCGAGCGACGAGCAGTACTTC.

This sequence joins TRBV6-6 and TRBJ2-7; 9 bases are shared with TRBD1. V was pared by 7 bases and J by 6 bases, with 13 bases of the junction left unmatched. This CDR3 comprises 15 residues. CDR1 MNHNY and CDR2 SVGAGI come from the germline V gene (reference sequence). The CDR3 sequence: CASTQNRDRASEQYF. For the CDR3, the DNA is TGTGCCAGCACCCAAAACCGGGACAGGGCTTCCGAGCAGTACTTC.

The table lists this clone with a count of one. V usage is TRBV6-5 and J usage is TRBJ1-5, with a weak D call TRBD1 (5 bases). Germline CDR1 is MNHEY and CDR2 is SVGAGI. The CDR3 has 14 residues. The V end was cut by 4 bases, the J end by 5 bases, with 12 bases between. CDR3 in DNA: TGTGCCAGCAGTTTTTTTGAAGGGGATCAGCCCCAGCATTTT. Amino acid sequence: CASSFFEGDQPQHF.

The genes are TRBV6-5 and TRBJ2-1; TRBD1 aligns across 9 bases. Germline CDR1 reads MNHEY; CDR2 reads SVGAGI. Trimming cost V 6 bases and J 3 bases; bases outside gene matches: 6. The CDR3 runs to 15 residues. As DNA, the CDR3 is TGTGCCAGCAGGCGACCGGGACAGGGCTACAATGAGCAGTTCTTC. Translating it yields CASRRPGQGYNEQFF.

The J gene is TRBJ2-1, the V gene TRBV3-1 (or the pseudogene TRBV3-2); no clear D. The CDR3 spans 13 residues. V lost 1 base and J 3 bases, leaving 4 bases between the germline ends. Germline CDR1 reads LGHDT; CDR2 reads YNNKEL (reference sequence). The CDR3 DNA reads as TGTGCCAGCAGCCAAGCAGGCTACAATGAGCAGTTCTTC. It codes for CASSQAGYNEQFF.

V gene TRBV3-1 (or the pseudogene TRBV3-2) combines with J gene TRBJ2-5; D gene uncertain. Per the germline V gene, CDR1 is LGHDT and CDR2 is YNNKEL (reference sequence). V lost 3 bases to trimming and J lost 4 bases, with 3 bases between them. CDR3 size: 11 residues. The CDR3 here is CASSHGETQYF. The CDR3 bases are TGTGCCAGCAGCCACGGAGAGACCCAGTACTTC.

V and J are TRBV12-3 or TRBV12-4 and TRBJ2-1; D possibly corresponds to TRBD2 (6 bases). V lost 6 bases to trimming and J lost 8 bases, with 8 bases between them. This CDR3 has 11 residues. The CDR3: CASRREYEQFF. Written as DNA, the CDR3 is TGTGCCAGCAGACGGGAGTATGAGCAGTTCTTC.

The chain joins TRBV7-2 to TRBJ2-4; D is ambiguous. This CDR3 has 13 amino acids. V was clipped by 5 bases and J by 0 bases, with 5 bases between them. Germline V gene data show CDR1 as SGHTA and CDR2 as FQGNSA. This chain's CDR3 is CASSLIAKNIQYF. DNA of the CDR3: TGTGCCAGCAGCCTTATAGCCAAAAACATTCAGTACTTC.

The rearrangement links TRBV6-5 to TRBJ2-7, with TRBD1 as a possible D gene (6 bases). Per the germline V gene, CDR1 is MNHEY and CDR2 is SVGAGI. The CDR3 runs to 14 residues. Trimming pared 2 bases from V and 5 bases from J, leaving 13 bases between. The CDR3 nucleotides are TGTGCCAGCAGTTACCTGGGGGCGGGCGACGAGCAGTACTTC. It codes for CASSYLGAGDEQYF.

The rearrangement uses TRBV5-1 and TRBJ2-3; 8 bases map to TRBD2. Germline V CDR1 and CDR2: SGHRS, YFSETQ. V was pared by 0 bases and J by 1 base, with 4 bases of the junction left unmatched. This CDR3 is built from 16 residues. CDR3 amino acids: CASSLGVSGGTDTQYF. The CDR3 DNA follows: TGCGCCAGCAGCTTGGGTGTTAGCGGGGGCACAGATACGCAGTATTTT.

In its sample, this clone was seen once. J is TRBJ2-1 and V is TRBV19, with TRBD2 matching 10 bases. Germline V CDR1 and CDR2: LNHDA, SQIVND (reference sequence). Trimming took 1 base from V and 5 from J; bases not matched to a gene: 2. This CDR3 spans 15 amino acids. In nucleotides, the CDR3 is TGTGCCAGTAGTATAGCTAGCGGGAGTAACAATGAGCAGTTCTTC. It yields the protein CASSIASGSNNEQFF.

The chain's CDR3 is CASSIRTSGGANEQFF. As DNA, the CDR3 is TGCGCCAGCAGCATACGTACTAGCGGGGGGGCCAATGAGCAGTTCTTC. V usage is TRBV5-1 and J usage is TRBJ2-1; 13 bases match TRBD2. The CDR3 is 16 amino acids. CDR1 SGHRS and CDR2 YFSETQ come from the germline V gene. Trimming at V came to 4 bases and at J to 6 bases, leaving 7 bases not matched to a gene.

The chain combines TRBV19 with TRBJ1-1; a possible D gene is TRBD1 (6 bases). The CDR3 is 15 amino acids. The germline CDR1 and CDR2 sequences are LNHDA and SQIVND (reference sequence). V lost 5 bases and J 1 base, leaving 14 bases between the germline ends. CDR3 DNA: TGTGCCAGTAGTCCCCTACAGGGTGGGAACACTGAAGCTTTCTTT. Amino acids: CASSPLQGGNTEAFF. The complete variable domain, with remaining parts taken from reference TRBV19 and TRBJ1-1, reads DGGITQSPKYLFRKEGQNVTLSCEQNLNHDAMYWYRQDPGQGLRLIYYSQIVNDFQKGDIAEGYSVSREKKESFPLTVTSAQKNPTAFYLCASSPLQGGNTEAFFGQGTRLTVV.

The rearrangement uses TRBV5-5 and TRBJ2-7, with D possibly matching TRBD2 (6 bases). Per the germline V gene, CDR1 is SGHKS and CDR2 is YYEKEE (reference sequence). The CDR3 is made up of 15 amino acids. The V end lost 1 base, the J end lost 0 bases, and 11 bases lay between the germline ends. The CDR3 bases are TGTGCCAGCAGCTTGATTAGCGGCAACTCCTACGAGCAGTACTTC. Translation gives CASSLISGNSYEQYF. The full variable domain, in which reference TRBV5-5 and TRBJ2-7 provide the parts outside the CDR3, is DAGVTQSPTHLIKTRGQQVTLRCSPISGHKSVSWYQQVLGQGPQFIFQYYEKEERGRGNFPDRFSARQFPNYSSELNVNALLLGDSALYLCASSLISGNSYEQYFGPGTRLTVT.

This chain connects TRBV6-5 to TRBJ1-2, with TRBD1 matching 7 bases. Germline V lookup: CDR1 MNHEY, CDR2 SVGAGI. Trimming at V came to 4 bases and at J to 2 bases, leaving 4 bases not matched to a gene. CDR3 size: 14 residues. CDR3 DNA sequence: TGTGCCAGCAGTTCCCAGGGGGTGAACTATGGCTACACCTTC. Its protein product is CASSSQGVNYGYTF.

The chain is built from TRBV25-1 and TRBJ2-2, with D possibly TRBD1 on 6 matching bases. Trimming shortened V by 7 bases and J by 2 bases, and 11 bases separated the two germline ends. The CDR3 has 14 residues. Per germline, CDR1 MGHDK and CDR2 SYGVNS. CDR3: CASTGTQNTGELFF. The CDR3 DNA follows: TGTGCCAGCACGGGGACACAAAACACCGGGGAGCTGTTTTTT.

This chain uses TRBV7-9 with TRBJ2-1; TRBD1 agrees at 7 bases. The CDR3 is 16 amino acids. Germline V lookup: CDR1 SEHNR, CDR2 FQNEAQ (reference sequence). Trimming took 1 base from V and 6 from J; bases not matched to a gene: 9. This chain's CDR3 is CASSLGPGAGGNEQFF. CDR3 DNA sequence: TGTGCCAGCAGCTTAGGGCCCGGGGCAGGGGGCAATGAGCAGTTCTTC. Complete variable domain (other parts from reference TRBV7-9 and TRBJ2-1): DTGVSQNPRHKITKRGQNVTFRCDPISEHNRLYWYRQTLGQGPEFLTYFQNEAQLEKSRLLSDRFSAERPKGSFSTLEIQRTEQGDSAMYLCASSLGPGAGGNEQFFGPGTRLTVL.

The rearrangement links TRBV5-5 to TRBJ1-2, with TRBD1 matching over 8 bases. Per the germline V gene, CDR1 is SGHKS and CDR2 is YYEKEE (reference sequence). The CDR3 is made up of 13 amino acids. V was clipped by 2 bases and J by 6 bases; unmatched bases: 3. The CDR3 loop reads CASSFGQGDGYTF. DNA of the CDR3: TGTGCCAGCAGCTTTGGACAGGGTGATGGCTACACCTTC. The whole variable domain, remainder taken from reference TRBV5-5 and TRBJ1-2, is DAGVTQSPTHLIKTRGQQVTLRCSPISGHKSVSWYQQVLGQGPQFIFQYYEKEERGRGNFPDRFSARQFPNYSSELNVNALLLGDSALYLCASSFGQGDGYTFGSGTRLTVV.